Sequencing of this T cell receptor (beta chain) was carried out in a study of shared clonotypes between healthy human individuals. The germline V gene encodes CDR1 SGHTA and CDR2 FQGTGA. Trimming pared 1 base from V and 1 base from J, leaving 10 bases between. The CDR3 length is 15 residues. The table came from immunoSEQ multiplex PCR; TCRdb's copy has only in-frame clones and leaves some out. The profile shows millions of clones, roughly 94% of them singletons. The genes are TRBV7-3 and TRBJ1-2, with unresolved D. This receptor was taken from a man between 18 and 29 years old in good health. Input material: naive CD4+ T cells sorted from blood. The subset denotes: CD45RA+ positively selected. The CDR3 region has the DNA TGTGCCAGCAGCTTAAAGGCAGGCCTTAACTATGGCTACACCTTC. This encodes CASSLKAGLNYGYTF. Filled out from reference TRBV7-3 and TRBJ1-2, the complete variable domain reads GAGVSQTPSNKVTEKGKYVELRCDPISGHTALYWYRQSLGQGPEFLIYFQGTGAADDSGLPNDRFFAVRPEGSVSTLKIQRTERGDSAVYLCASSLKAGLNYGYTFGSGTRLTVV.